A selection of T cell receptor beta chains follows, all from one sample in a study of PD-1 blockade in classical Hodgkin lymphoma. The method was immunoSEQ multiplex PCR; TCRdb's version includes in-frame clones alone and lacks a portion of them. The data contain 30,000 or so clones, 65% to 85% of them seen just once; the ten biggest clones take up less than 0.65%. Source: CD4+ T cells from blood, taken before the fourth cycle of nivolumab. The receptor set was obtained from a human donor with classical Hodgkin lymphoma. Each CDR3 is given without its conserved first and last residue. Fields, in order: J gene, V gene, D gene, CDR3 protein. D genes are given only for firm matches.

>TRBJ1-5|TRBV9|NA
ASSVDPGFNQPQH
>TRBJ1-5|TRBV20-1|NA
SARGGQPQH
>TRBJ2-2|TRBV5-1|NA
ASSLTGLGRVTGELF
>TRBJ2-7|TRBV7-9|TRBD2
ASSRGLAVGRSSYEQY
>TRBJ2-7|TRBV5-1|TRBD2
ASSLSGEGFYEQY
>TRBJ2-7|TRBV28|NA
ASSLLGTAPPYEQY
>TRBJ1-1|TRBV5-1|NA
ASSSTGATEAF
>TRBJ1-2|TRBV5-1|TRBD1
ASSRDRADGYT
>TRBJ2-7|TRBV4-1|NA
ASSQVCPGVIRDEQY
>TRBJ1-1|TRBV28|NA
ASSLRGKNTEAF
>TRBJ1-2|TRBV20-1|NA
GSPGANGYT
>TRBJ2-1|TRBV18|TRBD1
ASSPFSGQGANEQF
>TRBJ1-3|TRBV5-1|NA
ASSLDGGGTRTIY
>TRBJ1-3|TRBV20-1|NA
SARVGNTIY
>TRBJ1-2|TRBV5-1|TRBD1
ASSLAPLGTGNGYT
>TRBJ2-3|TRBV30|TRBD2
AWSGVPTSGYTDTQY
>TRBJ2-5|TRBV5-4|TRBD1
ASSLWTGAETQY
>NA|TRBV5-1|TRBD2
ASSRTSGGYEQY
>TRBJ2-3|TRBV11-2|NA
ASSGQTGFDTQY
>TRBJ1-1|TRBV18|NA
TSSPRLVSESNTEAF
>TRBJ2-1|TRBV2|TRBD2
ASIKLGLAGHNEQF
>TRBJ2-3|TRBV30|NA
AWSPGSTDTQY
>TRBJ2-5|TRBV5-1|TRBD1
ASSLEGQAETQY
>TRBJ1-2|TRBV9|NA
ASSVVGYGGYT
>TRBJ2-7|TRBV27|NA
ASRPISSYEQY
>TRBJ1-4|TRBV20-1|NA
SARKQGELF
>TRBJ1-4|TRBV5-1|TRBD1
ASSFGGQANEKLF
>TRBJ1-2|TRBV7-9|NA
ASSSWTTANYGYT
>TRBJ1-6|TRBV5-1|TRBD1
ASSLGQGWNSPLH
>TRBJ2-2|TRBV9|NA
ASSVVGNTGELF
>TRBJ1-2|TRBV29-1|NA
SVQYGYT
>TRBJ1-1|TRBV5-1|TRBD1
ASSPQGARGEAF
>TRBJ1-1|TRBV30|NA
AWSVALRTEAF
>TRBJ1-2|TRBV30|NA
AWIRGRVSGYGYT
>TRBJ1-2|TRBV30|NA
ASTRQRGFGYT
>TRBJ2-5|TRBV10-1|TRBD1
ASGPSGQGGETQY
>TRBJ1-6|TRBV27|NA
ASTGSFPNSPLH
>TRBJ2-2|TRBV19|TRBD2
ASSPGLAPTGELF
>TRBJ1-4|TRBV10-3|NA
AISESRRMATNEKLF
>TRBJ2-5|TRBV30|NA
AWSTNTGVQETQY
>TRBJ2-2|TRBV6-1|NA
ASSEAMRGSAGELF
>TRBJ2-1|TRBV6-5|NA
ASTLGNEQF
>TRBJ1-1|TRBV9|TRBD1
ASSVTGPPMNTEAF
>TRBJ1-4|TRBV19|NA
ASSTFAATNEKLF